Listed below are T cell receptor beta chains from one sample, sequenced in a study of T cell responses to AZD1222 COVID-19 vaccine. The protocol was immunoSEQ multiplex PCR, while the TCRdb copy is restricted to in-frame clones and leaves out a portion. This sample has 79,000 or so clones, with about nine tenths found just once. The starting material was peripheral blood, obtained 28 days after the second AZD1222 dose. The receptors originated from an adult who received the AZD1222 COVID-19 vaccine. Each CDR3 is given with its conserved first and last residue. The D gene is left open where the match is weak. Clone size is stated in some rows and not others, as once, few, many or a class when expanded.

>NA|NA|TRBJ2-2|TRBV5-1
CASSVGPPATGELFF
TGCGCCAGCAGCGTGGGACCACCCGCCACCGGGGAGCTGTTTTTT
>TRBD1|NA|TRBJ1-1|TRBV6-6
CASSLPGGFTEAFF
TGTGCCAGCAGCTTGCCAGGGGGGTTTACTGAAGCTTTCTTT
>NA|few|TRBJ2-7|TRBV27
CASSLQGWDYEQYF
TGTGCCAGCAGTTTACAGGGGTGGGACTACGAGCAGTACTTC
>NA|NA|TRBJ1-2|TRBV6-5
CASRAWGLYGYTF
TGTGCCAGCAGGGCGTGGGGGCTATATGGCTACACCTTC
>NA|NA|TRBJ1-2|TRBV3-1/TRBV3-2
CASSQGGGQAHYGYTF
TGTGCCAGCAGCCAAGGGGGCGGGCAGGCTCACTATGGCTACACCTTC
>TRBD1|NA|TRBJ1-6|TRBV6-5
CASSMLGQGNSPLHF
TGTGCCAGCAGCATGCTGGGACAGGGAAATTCACCCCTCCACTTT
>TRBD1|NA|TRBJ2-2|TRBV7-3
CASSRDRNTGELFF
TGTGCCAGCAGCCGGGACAGAAACACCGGGGAGCTGTTTTTT
>NA|NA|TRBJ2-7|TRBV2
CASSELTRGEQYF
TGTGCCAGCAGTGAACTAACGCGGGGCGAGCAGTACTTC
>NA|once|TRBJ2-1|TRBV6-6
CASRPGSGEQFF
TGTGCCAGCAGGCCGGGCTCGGGTGAGCAGTTCTTC
>TRBD2|NA|TRBJ2-5|TRBV4-2
CASSPTSPETQYF
TGTGCCAGCAGCCCGACTAGCCCAGAGACCCAGTACTTC
>NA|NA|TRBJ2-3|TRBV5-4
CASSKGQSHDTQYF
TGTGCCAGCAGCAAGGGACAATCACACGATACGCAGTATTTT
>TRBD1|once|TRBJ2-3|TRBV7-3
CASSLGQGVDTQYF
TGTGCCAGCAGCTTAGGACAGGGAGTAGATACGCAGTATTTT
>NA|NA|TRBJ2-7|TRBV5-6
CASSPRDPNPREQYF
TGTGCCAGCAGCCCTCGGGACCCCAACCCCCGCGAGCAGTACTTC
>NA|NA|TRBJ1-1|TRBV29-1
CSVEGEERMNTEAFF
TGCAGCGTTGAAGGTGAAGAACGGATGAACACTGAAGCTTTCTTT
>TRBD1|once|TRBJ1-1|TRBV27
CASSSNRGGTEAFF
TGTGCCAGCAGTTCCAACAGGGGCGGGACTGAAGCTTTCTTT
>NA|NA|TRBJ2-5|TRBV9
CASSVLGGWGTQYF
TGTGCCAGCAGCGTACTCGGAGGATGGGGGACCCAGTACTTC
>TRBD1|NA|TRBJ2-3|TRBV9
CASSVDGQGYDTQYF
TGTGCCAGCAGCGTAGATGGACAGGGTTATGATACGCAGTATTTT
>NA|NA|TRBJ1-1|TRBV4-1
CASSHAQGANTEAFF
TGCGCCAGCAGCCATGCACAGGGAGCGAACACTGAAGCTTTCTTT
>NA|few|TRBJ1-1|TRBV5-4
CASSLGGTGEAFF
TGTGCCAGCAGCTTGGGGGGGACGGGTGAAGCTTTCTTT
>TRBD2|NA|TRBJ2-1|TRBV19
CASRLAGGSEQFF
TGTGCCAGTAGACTAGCGGGGGGGAGTGAGCAGTTCTTC
>TRBD1|once|TRBJ1-2|TRBV5-4
CASSSVPGQTSYGYTF
TGTGCCAGCAGCTCGGTTCCGGGACAGACAAGCTATGGCTACACCTTC
>NA|NA|TRBJ2-2|TRBV7-3
CASSLEGETITGELFF
TGTGCCAGCAGCTTAGAAGGCGAGACAATAACCGGGGAGCTGTTTTTT
>NA|NA|TRBJ2-7|TRBV4-1
CASSQDRLEGRYEQYF
TGCGCCAGCAGCCAAGATAGGTTGGAGGGTAGGTACGAGCAGTACTTC
>NA|NA|TRBJ1-1|TRBV7-9
CASSLGFDGNTEAFF
TGTGCCAGCAGCTTAGGGTTTGATGGGAACACTGAAGCTTTCTTT
>NA|NA|TRBJ2-3|TRBV11-2
CASSLEATTDTQYF
TGTGCCAGCAGCTTAGAAGCTACCACAGATACGCAGTATTTT
>NA|NA|TRBJ1-3|TRBV4-1
CASSQAGVMGNTIYF
TGCGCCAGCAGCCAGGCAGGGGTTATGGGAAACACCATATATTTT
>TRBD1|NA|TRBJ1-5|TRBV19
CASSTGFGTDSNQPQHF
TGTGCCAGTAGTACAGGATTCGGGACAGATAGCAATCAGCCCCAGCATTTT
>TRBD1|NA|TRBJ1-1|TRBV2
CASSGGTGHTEAFF
TGTGCCAGCAGTGGGGGGACAGGGCACACTGAAGCTTTCTTT
>NA|NA|TRBJ1-1|TRBV7-9
CASSLADRNTEAFF
TGTGCCAGCAGCTTAGCAGACCGGAACACTGAAGCTTTCTTT
>NA|NA|TRBJ2-1|TRBV7-9
CASSPPLRLGNEQFF
TGTGCCAGCAGCCCCCCTCTACGGCTCGGCAATGAGCAGTTCTTC
>TRBD1|NA|TRBJ1-1|TRBV19
CASNRDRAGNTEAFF
TGTGCCAGTAACCGGGACAGGGCTGGGAACACTGAAGCTTTCTTT
>TRBD1|NA|TRBJ2-2|TRBV25-1
CASRKGGTGVTGELFF
TGTGCCAGCAGAAAGGGAGGGACAGGGGTCACCGGGGAGCTGTTTTTT
>NA|NA|TRBJ2-3|TRBV6-2/TRBV6-3
CASSYQADTQYF
TGTGCCAGCAGTTACCAGGCGGATACGCAGTATTTT
>TRBD1|NA|TRBJ1-3|TRBV2
CASSVTGGGGNTIYF
TGTGCCAGCAGTGTCACAGGGGGAGGAGGAAACACCATATATTTT
>TRBD1|NA|TRBJ1-2|TRBV28
CASRPQGAGYTF
TGTGCCAGCAGGCCACAGGGGGCGGGCTACACCTTC
>TRBD2|NA|TRBJ2-1|TRBV10-3
CAIRQERGVLTNEQFF
TGTGCCATCAGGCAGGAGCGGGGGGTCCTTACCAATGAGCAGTTCTTC